This T cell receptor (beta chain) was identified in a study of cytomegalovirus exposure and HLA in healthy donors. The study, taken as a whole, reports: Among the CMV-associated chains, three were confirmed in vitro as specific for CMV antigens. Sequencing likely caused a cluster of highly shared sequence variants. The study carried out a later analysis of TCR beta sequences. It associated 16,951 of them with specific HLA alleles at a false discovery rate of 0.05.

Amplification used 60 Vbeta primers and 13 Jbeta primers. Original analysis: Unique TCR beta chains numbered around 80 million in a later analysis, with roughly 11 million shared. The assay was immunoSEQ multiplex PCR, and TCRdb's table has in-frame clones only and misses some. The V and J calls and clone size come from that table; D and trimming were worked out from the DNA. Among 160,000 or so clones listed, about three quarters were seen once. Details on this clone: What it binds is unknown.

This CDR3 has 15 residues. Germline CDR1 is LGHNA and CDR2 is YSLEER. The V and J ends lost 0 bases and 4 bases, in that order; junction bases with no gene match: 3. The TCR sequence derives from a man aged 35-49 years in good health and CMV-seronegative. The chain is built from TRBV4-3 and TRBJ2-7, with 10 bases matching TRBD2. Specimen: PBMCs. Here the CDR3 reads CASSQDRGLAYEQYF. The CDR3 DNA reads TGCGCCAGCAGCCAAGATAGGGGACTAGCGTACGAGCAGTACTTC.